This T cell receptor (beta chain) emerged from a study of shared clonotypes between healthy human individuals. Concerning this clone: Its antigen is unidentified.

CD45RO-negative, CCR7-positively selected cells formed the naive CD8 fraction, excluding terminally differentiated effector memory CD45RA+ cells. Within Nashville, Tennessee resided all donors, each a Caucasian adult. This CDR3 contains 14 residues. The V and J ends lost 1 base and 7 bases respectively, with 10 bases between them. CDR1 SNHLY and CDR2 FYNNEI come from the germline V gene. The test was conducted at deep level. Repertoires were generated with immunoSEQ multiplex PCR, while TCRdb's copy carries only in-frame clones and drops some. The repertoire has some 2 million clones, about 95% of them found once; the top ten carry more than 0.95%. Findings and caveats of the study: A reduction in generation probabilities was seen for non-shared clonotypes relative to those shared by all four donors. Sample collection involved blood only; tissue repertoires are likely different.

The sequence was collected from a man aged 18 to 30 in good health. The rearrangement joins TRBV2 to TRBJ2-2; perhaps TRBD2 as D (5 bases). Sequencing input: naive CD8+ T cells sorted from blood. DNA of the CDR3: TGTGCCAGCAGTGAAGGGAGCGGAATCGGGGAGCTGTTTTTT. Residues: CASSEGSGIGELFF.